Shown below are 11 T cell receptor beta chains from a single sample sequenced in a study of regulatory T cells in long-lasting Graves disease. Time point noted: newly diagnosed GD, antithyroid drugs for less than 3 months. RNA isolated from PBMCs was used to make the TCR library. Construction of the TCR beta libraries employed iRepertoire HTBI primers in conjunction with Arm-PCR of CDR3 regions. TCRdb reprocessed the multiplex PCR reads via MiXCR and lists one record per CDR3 protein. The repertoire has more than 400,000 distinct CDR3 sequences, around 16% of them found once; the top ten carry 9.5% to 15%. These data also featured in a second study, about T cells in Graves' hyperthyroidism and ophthalmopathy.

Sequences were derived from peripheral blood mononuclear cells (PBMCs), sampled at new diagnosis, from a patient treated with antithyroid drugs. The origin of the receptors is a man aged 35 to 55 with Graves disease.

In this sample, this clonotype turned up many times. The chain has TRBV27 and TRBJ2-7; TRBD2 matches 9 bases. J lost 3 bases, V lost 5 bases, and 11 bases had no gene match. CDR1 and CDR2 (germline): MNHEY, SMNVEV (reference sequence). This CDR3 has 16 amino acids. As DNA, the CDR3 is TGTGCCAGCAGTATCCCCTCTAGCGGGACCGTCTACGAGCAGTACTTC. Residues: CASSIPSSGTVYEQYF.

On this clonotype: A much larger clone sits a single nucleotide away, making a read error possible. CDR3 sequence reads: CDSSARDRGTYEQYF. The CDR3, as DNA: TGTGACAGCAGTGCCCGGGACAGGGGAACCTACGAGCAGTACTTC. The genes are TRBV7-9 and TRBJ2-7, with TRBD1 matching 10 bases. The CDR3 is 15 residues long. Germline lookup yields CDR1 SEHNR and CDR2 FQNEAQ (reference sequence).

This clonotype was detected ten times or more. The chain couples TRBV6-2 or TRBV6-3 to TRBJ2-7, with D possibly being TRBD2 (6 bases). There are 16 residues in the CDR3. The V gene's germline CDR1 is MNHEY and CDR2 SVGEGT. Trimming left V 0 bases short and J 0 bases short, with 12 bases between. DNA for the CDR3: TGTGCCAGCAGTTACTCGGTAGCGGCCCTCTCCTACGAGCAGTACTTC. It encodes CASSYSVAALSYEQYF.

This clonotype was seen only a few times. The chain couples TRBV14 to TRBJ2-7; the D is unclear. The germline V gene encodes CDR1 SGHDN and CDR2 FVKESK. The CDR3 is 12 residues long. The CDR3 loop reads CAAQEDIDEQYF. The CDR3 DNA is TGTGCAGCTCAGGAAGATATCGACGAGCAGTACTTC.

In its sample, this clonotype was seen a few times. This chain uses TRBV7-3 with TRBJ2-3, with TRBD1 identical over 9 bases. J was trimmed by 5 bases and V by 2 bases; bases with no gene match: 5. The CDR3 totals 15 residues. Germline V gene lookup returns CDR1 SGHTA and CDR2 FQGTGA. CDR3 region: CASSLQDRGVDTQYF. For the CDR3, the DNA is TGTGCCAGCAGCTTACAGGACAGGGGAGTAGATACGCAGTATTTT.

The chain is built from TRBV5-8 and TRBJ1-5; D uncertain. The ends were cut back, 4 bases at V and 7 bases at J, with 12 bases in the middle. Germline V lookup: CDR1 SGHTS, CDR2 YDEGEE. The CDR3 loop spans 13 amino acids. CDR3 loop: CASSPGIGQPQHF. The DNA of the CDR3 is TGTGCCAGCAGCCCAGGTATAGGACAGCCCCAGCATTTT.

About this clonotype itself: This sequence may be a read error, since a much larger clone differs from it by one base. The rearrangement joins TRBV11-2 to TRBJ2-5, with 7 bases matching TRBD1. This CDR3 comprises 14 residues. CDR1 SGHAT and CDR2 FQNNGV come from the germline V gene. CDR3 nucleotide sequence: TGTGCCAGCAGCTTGACAGGGACAAAAGAGGCCCAGTACTTC. Its protein is CASSLTGTKEAQYF.

The chain recombines TRBV6-2 or TRBV6-3 with TRBJ2-5, with D possibly TRBD1 on 5 matching bases. The CDR3 sequence is 14 residues long. V lost 7 bases and J lost 4, with 16 bases in between. Looked up from germline, CDR1 is MNHEY and CDR2 is SVGEGT. The CDR3 sequence: CASNEAQGTETQYF. As DNA, the CDR3 is TGTGCCAGCAACGAAGCCCAGGGAACAGAGACCCAGTACTTC.

This clonotype was observed a few times. The V and J genes are TRBV5-1 and TRBJ2-7; 8 positions agree with TRBD1. Germline values: CDR1 SGHRS, CDR2 YFSETQ. Trimming removed 2 bases from V and 5 bases from J; junction bases left unmatched: 12. There are 16 residues in the CDR3. The CDR3 spells CASSFEKTGDHHEQYF. The CDR3 DNA reads TGCGCCAGCAGCTTCGAAAAGACAGGGGATCACCACGAGCAGTACTTC.

This clonotype was picked up a small number of times. The rearrangement joins TRBV2 to TRBJ1-2, with D perhaps TRBD1 (5 bases). The CDR3 consists of 13 residues. CDR1 and CDR2 from the germline V gene are SNHLY and FYNNEI. Trimming removed 8 bases from V and 6 bases from J, with 16 bases in between. The CDR3 DNA sequence: TGTGCCAGCCTACCCCAGGGCAGGAATGGCTACACCTTC. Protein sequence: CASLPQGRNGYTF.

Remarks on this clonotype: This could be a read error, since a much larger clone is one nucleotide away. As the CDR3 is not closed by the conserved phenylalanine or tryptophan, this likely results from a read error. The V gene is TRBV4-1, the J gene TRBJ2-5, with TRBD2 matching 12 bases. The CDR3 runs to 16 residues. Germline CDR1 is MGHRA and CDR2 is YSYEKL. V was pared by 1 base and J by 3 bases, with 3 bases of the junction left unmatched. The CDR3: CASSQARLAGEETQYL. CDR3 sequence (DNA): TGCGCCAGCAGCCAAGCCCGACTAGCGGGAGAAGAGACCCAGTACCTC.